The sample holds many counts of the clone carrying this TCR beta chain. Its antigen is currently unknown. This sample is part of a study of T cells in Graves' hyperthyroidism and ophthalmopathy. TCR beta CDR3 regions were amplified from RNA. In the first-round RT-PCR of the TCR CDR3, the HTBI primer set was used. MiXCR, applied by TCRdb to the multiplex PCR reads, yields one record per CDR3 protein. The table includes about 480,000 distinct CDR3 sequences, 14% detected once. Germline values: CDR1 SGHAT, CDR2 FQNNGV. The V and J ends lost 1 base and 5 bases respectively, with 8 bases between them. The CDR3 runs 13 residues. Findings and caveats of the study: A median approximately 6.8 months before onset, the model predicted ophthalmopathy.

Used for diagnoses were clinical symptoms, serum thyroxine and TRAb, thyroid ultrasound and orbital computed tomography. The chain is built from TRBV11-2 and TRBJ1-1, with unresolved D. Sequenced sample: blood. The origin of this receptor is a woman aged 18-30 years with Graves' hyperthyroidism. CDR3 nucleotides: TGTGCCAGCAGCTTAGTTACGGGGACTGAAGCTTTCTTT. Translated: CASSLVTGTEAFF.